Given below is one TCR beta chain in context. The CDR3 runs to 16 residues. CDR1 and CDR2 from the germline V gene are SEHNR and FQNEAQ (reference sequence). V lost 1 base and J lost 1, with 13 bases in between. The method was immunoSEQ multiplex PCR; TCRdb's version includes in-frame clones alone and lacks a portion of them. The table records 90,000 to 150,000 clones, approximately 88% of them present only once. The sample comes from a study of control samples from healthy donors and cancer patients. This clonotype originated in a man aged 40-49 years in good health. The genes are TRBV7-9 and TRBJ1-2; TRBD1 might be the D (5 bases). Sequencing input: blood. The CDR3 region is CASSLVEGTVNYGYTF. DNA of the CDR3: TGTGCCAGCAGCTTAGTTGAGGGGACGGTTAACTATGGCTACACCTTC.